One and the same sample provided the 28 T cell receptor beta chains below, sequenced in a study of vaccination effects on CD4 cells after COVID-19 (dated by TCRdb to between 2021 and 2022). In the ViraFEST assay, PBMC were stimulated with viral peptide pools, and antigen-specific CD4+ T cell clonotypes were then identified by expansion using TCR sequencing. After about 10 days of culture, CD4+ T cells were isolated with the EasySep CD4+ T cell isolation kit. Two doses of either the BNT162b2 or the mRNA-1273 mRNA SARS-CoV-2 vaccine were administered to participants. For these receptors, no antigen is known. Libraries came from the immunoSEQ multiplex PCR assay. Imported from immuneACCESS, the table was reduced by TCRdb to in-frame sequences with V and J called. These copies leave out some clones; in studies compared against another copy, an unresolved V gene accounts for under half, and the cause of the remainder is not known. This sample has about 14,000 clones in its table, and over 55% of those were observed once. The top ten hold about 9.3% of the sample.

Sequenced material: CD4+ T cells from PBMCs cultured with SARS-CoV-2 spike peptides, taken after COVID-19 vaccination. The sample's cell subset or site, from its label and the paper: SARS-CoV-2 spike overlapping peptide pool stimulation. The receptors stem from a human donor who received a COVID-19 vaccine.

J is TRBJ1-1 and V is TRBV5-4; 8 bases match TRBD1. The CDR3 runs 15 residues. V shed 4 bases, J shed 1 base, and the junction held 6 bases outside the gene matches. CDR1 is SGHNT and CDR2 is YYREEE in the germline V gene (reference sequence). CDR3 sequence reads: CASSARDRRNTEAFF. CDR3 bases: TGTGCCAGCAGCGCCCGGGACAGGAGGAACACTGAAGCTTTCTTT.

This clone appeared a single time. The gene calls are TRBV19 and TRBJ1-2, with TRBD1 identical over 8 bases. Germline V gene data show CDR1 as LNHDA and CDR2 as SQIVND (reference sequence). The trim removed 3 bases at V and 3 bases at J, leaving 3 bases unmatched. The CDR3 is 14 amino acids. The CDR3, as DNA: TGTGCCAGTAGTATTAGACAGGGGTACTATGGCTACACCTTC. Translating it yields CASSIRQGYYGYTF.

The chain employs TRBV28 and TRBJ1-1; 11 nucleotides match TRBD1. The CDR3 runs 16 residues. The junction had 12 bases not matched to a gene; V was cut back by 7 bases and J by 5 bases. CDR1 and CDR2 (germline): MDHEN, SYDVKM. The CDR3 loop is CASTAATGQGVTEAFF. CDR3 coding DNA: TGTGCCAGCACTGCAGCCACGGGACAGGGGGTTACTGAAGCTTTCTTT.

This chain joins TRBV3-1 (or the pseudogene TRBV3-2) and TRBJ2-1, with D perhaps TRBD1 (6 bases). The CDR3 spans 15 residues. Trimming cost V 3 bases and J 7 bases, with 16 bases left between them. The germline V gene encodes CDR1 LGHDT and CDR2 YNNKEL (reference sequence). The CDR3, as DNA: TGTGCCAGCAGCCAGGGGGCCGGAGAGAGGAATGAGCAGTTCTTC. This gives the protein CASSQGAGERNEQFF.

CDR3 sequence reads: CASSRTAPPNNIQYF. CDR3 coding DNA: TGTGCCAGCAGCCGGACTGCCCCTCCAAATAACATTCAGTACTTC. J is TRBJ2-4 and V is TRBV2; tentatively, D is TRBD2 (5 bases). CDR3 length: 15 residues. V lost 6 bases to trimming and J lost 7 bases, with 19 bases between them. The germline V gene encodes CDR1 SNHLY and CDR2 FYNNEI.

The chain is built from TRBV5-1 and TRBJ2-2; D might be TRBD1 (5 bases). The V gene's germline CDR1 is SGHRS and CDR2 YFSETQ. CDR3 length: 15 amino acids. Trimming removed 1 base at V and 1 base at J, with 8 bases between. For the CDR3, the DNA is TGCGCCAGCAGCTTGAGGGGCATGAACACCGGGGAGCTGTTTTTT. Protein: CASSLRGMNTGELFF.

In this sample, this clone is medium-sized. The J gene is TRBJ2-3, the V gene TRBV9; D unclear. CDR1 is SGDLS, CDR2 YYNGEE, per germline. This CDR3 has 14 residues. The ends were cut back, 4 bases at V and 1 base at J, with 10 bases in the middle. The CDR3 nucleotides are TGTGCCAGCAGCCCCAGACTGGGCACAGATACGCAGTATTTT. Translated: CASSPRLGTDTQYF.

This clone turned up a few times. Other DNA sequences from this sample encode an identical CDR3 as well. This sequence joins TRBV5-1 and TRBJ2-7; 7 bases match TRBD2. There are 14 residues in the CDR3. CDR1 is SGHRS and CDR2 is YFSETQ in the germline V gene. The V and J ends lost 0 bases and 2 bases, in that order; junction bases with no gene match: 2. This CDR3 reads CASSLAGLTYEQYF. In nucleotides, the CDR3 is TGCGCCAGCAGCTTGGCGGGACTAACCTACGAGCAGTACTTC.

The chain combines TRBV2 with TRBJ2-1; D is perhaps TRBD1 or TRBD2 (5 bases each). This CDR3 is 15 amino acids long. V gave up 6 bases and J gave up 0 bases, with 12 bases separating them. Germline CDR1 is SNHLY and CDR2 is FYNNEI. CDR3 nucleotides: TGTGCCAGCAGCGGGACGAGATTCTCCTACAATGAGCAGTTCTTC. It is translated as CASSGTRFSYNEQFF.

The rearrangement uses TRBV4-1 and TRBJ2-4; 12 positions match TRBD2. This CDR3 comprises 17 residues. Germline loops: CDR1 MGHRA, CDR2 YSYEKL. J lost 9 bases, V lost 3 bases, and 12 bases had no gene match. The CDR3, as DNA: TGCGCCAGCAGCCACGGACTAGCGGGGCCTAAATATCCCATTCAGTACTTC. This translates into CASSHGLAGPKYPIQYF.

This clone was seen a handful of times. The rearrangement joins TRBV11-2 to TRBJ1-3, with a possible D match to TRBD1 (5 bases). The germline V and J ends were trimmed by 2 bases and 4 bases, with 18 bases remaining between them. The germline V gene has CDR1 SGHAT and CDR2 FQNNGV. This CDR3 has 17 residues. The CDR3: CASSLPRQGLSGNTIYF. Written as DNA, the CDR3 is TGTGCCAGCAGCTTACCCCGGCAGGGACTAAGCGGAAACACCATATATTTT.

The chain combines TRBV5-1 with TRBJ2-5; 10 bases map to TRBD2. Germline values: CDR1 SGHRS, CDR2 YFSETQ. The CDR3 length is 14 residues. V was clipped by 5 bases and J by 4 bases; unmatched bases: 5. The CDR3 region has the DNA TGCGCCAGCAGACTAGCGGGGCTTGGAGAGACCCAGTACTTC. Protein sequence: CASRLAGLGETQYF.

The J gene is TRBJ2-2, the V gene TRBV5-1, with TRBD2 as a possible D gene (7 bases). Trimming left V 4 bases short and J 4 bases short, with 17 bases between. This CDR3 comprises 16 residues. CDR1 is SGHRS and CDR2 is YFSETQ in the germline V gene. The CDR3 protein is CASSPAGARGTGELFF. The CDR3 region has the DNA TGCGCCAGCAGCCCCGCGGGGGCGCGGGGCACCGGGGAGCTGTTTTTT.

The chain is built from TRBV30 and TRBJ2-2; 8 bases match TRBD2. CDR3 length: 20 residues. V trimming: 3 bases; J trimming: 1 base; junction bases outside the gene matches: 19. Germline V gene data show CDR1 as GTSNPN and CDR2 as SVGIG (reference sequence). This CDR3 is CAWREPGLGIKVVNTGELFF. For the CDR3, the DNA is TGTGCCTGGAGGGAACCGGGACTAGGGATTAAAGTTGTGAACACCGGGGAGCTGTTTTTT. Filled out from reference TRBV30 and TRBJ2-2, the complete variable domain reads SQTIHQWPATLVQPVGSPLSLECTVEGTSNPNLYWYRQAAGRGLQLLFYSVGIGQISSEVPQNLSASRPQDRQFILSSKKLLLSDSGFYLCAWREPGLGIKVVNTGELFFGEGSRLTVL.

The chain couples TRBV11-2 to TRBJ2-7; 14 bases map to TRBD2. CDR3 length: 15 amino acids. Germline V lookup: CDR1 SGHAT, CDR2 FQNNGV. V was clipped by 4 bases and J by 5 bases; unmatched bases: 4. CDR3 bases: TGTGCCAGCAGCTCGACTAGCGGGGGGGGCCACGAGCAGTACTTC. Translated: CASSSTSGGGHEQYF.

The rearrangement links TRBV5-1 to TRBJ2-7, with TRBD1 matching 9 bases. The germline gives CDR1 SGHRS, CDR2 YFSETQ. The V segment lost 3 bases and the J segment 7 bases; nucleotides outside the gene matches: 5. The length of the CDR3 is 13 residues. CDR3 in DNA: TGCGCCAGCAGCTCACAGGGGGCTGAAGAGCAGTACTTC. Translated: CASSSQGAEEQYF.

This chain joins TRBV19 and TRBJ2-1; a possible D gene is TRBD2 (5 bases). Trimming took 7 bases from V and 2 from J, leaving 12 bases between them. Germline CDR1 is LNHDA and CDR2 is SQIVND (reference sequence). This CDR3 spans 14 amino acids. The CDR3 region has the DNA TGTGCCAGTACGGAGCGGCCTCCCTACAATGAGCAGTTCTTC. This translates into CASTERPPYNEQFF.

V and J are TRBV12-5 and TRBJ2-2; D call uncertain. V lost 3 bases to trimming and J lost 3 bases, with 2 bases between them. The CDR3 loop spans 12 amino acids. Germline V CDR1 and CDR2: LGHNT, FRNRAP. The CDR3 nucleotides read TGTGCTAGTGGTTTACACACCGGGGAGCTGTTTTTT. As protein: CASGLHTGELFF.

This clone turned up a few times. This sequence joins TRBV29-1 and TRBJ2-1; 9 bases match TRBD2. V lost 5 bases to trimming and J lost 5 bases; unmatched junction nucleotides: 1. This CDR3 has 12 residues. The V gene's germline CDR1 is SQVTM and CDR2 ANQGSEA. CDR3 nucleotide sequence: TGCAGCGTTACTAGCGGGCACAATGAGCAGTTCTTC. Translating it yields CSVTSGHNEQFF.

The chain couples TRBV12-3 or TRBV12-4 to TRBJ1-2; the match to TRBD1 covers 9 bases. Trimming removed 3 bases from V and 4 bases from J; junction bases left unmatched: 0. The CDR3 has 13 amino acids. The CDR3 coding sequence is TGTGCCAGCAGTTTGACAGGGGGCTATGGCTACACCTTC. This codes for CASSLTGGYGYTF.

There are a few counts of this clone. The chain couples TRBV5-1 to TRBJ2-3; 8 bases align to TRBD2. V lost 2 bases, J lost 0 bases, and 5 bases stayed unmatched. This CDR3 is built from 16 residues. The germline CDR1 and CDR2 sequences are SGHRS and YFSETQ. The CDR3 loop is CASSFNSGASTDTQYF. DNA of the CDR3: TGCGCCAGCAGCTTCAATAGCGGGGCTAGCACAGATACGCAGTATTTT.

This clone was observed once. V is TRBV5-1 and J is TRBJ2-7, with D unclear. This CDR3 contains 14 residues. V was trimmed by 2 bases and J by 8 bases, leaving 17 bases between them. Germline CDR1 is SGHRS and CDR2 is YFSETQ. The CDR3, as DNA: TGCGCCAGCAGCTTAACCGTCTCGGAACCCCAGCAGTACTTC. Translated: CASSLTVSEPQQYF.

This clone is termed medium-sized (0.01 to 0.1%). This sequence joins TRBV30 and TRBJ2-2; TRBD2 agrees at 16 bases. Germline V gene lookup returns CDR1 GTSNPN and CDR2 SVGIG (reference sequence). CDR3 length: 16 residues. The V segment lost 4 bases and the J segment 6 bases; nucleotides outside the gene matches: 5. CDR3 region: CAWMGLAGGSAGELFF. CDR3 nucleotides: TGTGCCTGGATGGGACTAGCGGGAGGGTCCGCCGGGGAGCTGTTTTTT.

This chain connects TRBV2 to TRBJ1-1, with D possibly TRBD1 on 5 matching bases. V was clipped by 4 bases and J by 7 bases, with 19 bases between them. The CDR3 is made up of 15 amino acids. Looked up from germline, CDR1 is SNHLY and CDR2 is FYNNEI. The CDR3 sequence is CASSVGQGGRGEAFF. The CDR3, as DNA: TGTGCCAGCAGTGTTGGGCAGGGAGGAAGGGGTGAAGCTTTCTTT.

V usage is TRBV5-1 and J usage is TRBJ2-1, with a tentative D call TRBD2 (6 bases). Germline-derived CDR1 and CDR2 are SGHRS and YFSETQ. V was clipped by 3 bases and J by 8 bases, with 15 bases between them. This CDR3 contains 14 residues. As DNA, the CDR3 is TGCGCCAGCAGCTGGGGCGGGGCCCAGGATGAGCAGTTCTTC. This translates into CASSWGGAQDEQFF.

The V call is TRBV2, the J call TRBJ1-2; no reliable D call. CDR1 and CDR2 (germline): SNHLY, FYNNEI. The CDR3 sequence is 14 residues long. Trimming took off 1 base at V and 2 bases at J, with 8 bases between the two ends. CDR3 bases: TGTGCCAGCAGTGAAGGGGTAATGAACTATGGCTACACCTTC. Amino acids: CASSEGVMNYGYTF.

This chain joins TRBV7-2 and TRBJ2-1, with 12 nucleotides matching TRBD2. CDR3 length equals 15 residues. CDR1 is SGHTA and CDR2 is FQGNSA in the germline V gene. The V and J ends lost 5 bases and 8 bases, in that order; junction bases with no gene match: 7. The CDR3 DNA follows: TGTGCCAGCAGCCCAACTAGCGGGAGGAGGTATGAGCAGTTCTTC. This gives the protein CASSPTSGRRYEQFF.

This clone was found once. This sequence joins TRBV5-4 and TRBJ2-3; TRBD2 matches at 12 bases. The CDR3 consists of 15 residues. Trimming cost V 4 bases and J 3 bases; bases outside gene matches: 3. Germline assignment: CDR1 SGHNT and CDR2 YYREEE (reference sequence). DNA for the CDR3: TGTGCCAGCAGCCTGACTAGCGGGAGTACAGATACGCAGTATTTT. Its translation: CASSLTSGSTDTQYF.